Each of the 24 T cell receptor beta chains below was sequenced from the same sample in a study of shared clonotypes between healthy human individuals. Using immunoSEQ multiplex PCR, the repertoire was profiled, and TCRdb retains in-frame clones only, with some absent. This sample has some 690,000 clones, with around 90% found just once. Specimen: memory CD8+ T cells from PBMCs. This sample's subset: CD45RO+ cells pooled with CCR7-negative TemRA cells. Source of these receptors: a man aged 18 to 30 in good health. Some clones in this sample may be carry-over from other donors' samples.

In nucleotides, the CDR3 is TGTGCCAGCAGCGGAGATTTGGAGGGGGCCGGGGATACGCAGTATTTT. This sequence encodes CASSGDLEGAGDTQYF. The V and J genes are TRBV28 and TRBJ2-3; weak D call: TRBD1 (7 bases). CDR1 is MDHEN, CDR2 SYDVKM, per germline. This CDR3 has 16 amino acids. V was clipped by 6 bases and J by 6 bases, with 22 bases between them.

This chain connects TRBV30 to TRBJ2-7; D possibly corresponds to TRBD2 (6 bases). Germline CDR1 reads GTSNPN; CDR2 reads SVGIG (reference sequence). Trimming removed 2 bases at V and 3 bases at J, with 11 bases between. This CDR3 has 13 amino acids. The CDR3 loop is CAWSLGRNYEQYF. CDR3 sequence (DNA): TGTGCCTGGAGTCTCGGGAGAAACTACGAGCAGTACTTC.

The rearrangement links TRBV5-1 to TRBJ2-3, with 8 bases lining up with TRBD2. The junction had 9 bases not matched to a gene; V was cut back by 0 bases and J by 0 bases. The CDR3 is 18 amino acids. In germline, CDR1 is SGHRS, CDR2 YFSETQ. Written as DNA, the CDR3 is TGCGCCAGCAGCTTGGCGGGAACTAGCGGAGATAGCACAGATACGCAGTATTTT. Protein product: CASSLAGTSGDSTDTQYF.

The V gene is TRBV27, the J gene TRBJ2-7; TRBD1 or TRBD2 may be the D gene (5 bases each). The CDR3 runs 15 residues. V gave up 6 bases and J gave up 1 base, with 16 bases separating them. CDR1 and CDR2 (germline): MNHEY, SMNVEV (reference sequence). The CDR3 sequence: CASSPTGTESYEQYF. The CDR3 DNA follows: TGTGCCAGCAGCCCGACCGGGACGGAGTCCTACGAGCAGTACTTC.

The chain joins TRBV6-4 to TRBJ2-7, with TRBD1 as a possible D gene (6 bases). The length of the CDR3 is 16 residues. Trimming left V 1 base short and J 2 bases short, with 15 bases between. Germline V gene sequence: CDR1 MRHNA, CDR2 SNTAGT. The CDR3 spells CASSDLDSRRPYEQYF. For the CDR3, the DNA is TGTGCCAGCAGTGACTTGGACAGCCGAAGACCCTACGAGCAGTACTTC.

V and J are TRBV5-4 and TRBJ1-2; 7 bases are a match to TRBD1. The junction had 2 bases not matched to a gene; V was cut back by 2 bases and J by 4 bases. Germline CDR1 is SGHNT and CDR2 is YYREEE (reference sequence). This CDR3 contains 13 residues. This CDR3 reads CASSFTGVYGYTF. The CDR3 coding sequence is TGTGCCAGCAGCTTCACAGGGGTCTATGGCTACACCTTC.

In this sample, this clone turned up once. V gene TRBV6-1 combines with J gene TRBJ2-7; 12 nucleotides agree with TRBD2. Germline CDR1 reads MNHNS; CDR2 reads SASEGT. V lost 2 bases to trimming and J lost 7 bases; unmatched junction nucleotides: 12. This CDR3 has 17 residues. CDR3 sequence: CASSEWVTSGRLSEQYF. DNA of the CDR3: TGTGCCAGCAGTGAATGGGTGACTAGCGGGAGATTAAGTGAGCAGTACTTC.

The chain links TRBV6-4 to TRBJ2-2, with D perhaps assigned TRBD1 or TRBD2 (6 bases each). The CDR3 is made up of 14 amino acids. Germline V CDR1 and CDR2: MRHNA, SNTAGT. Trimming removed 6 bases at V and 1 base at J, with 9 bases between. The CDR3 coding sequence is TGTGCCAGCAGAGGGGGAGGGAACACCGGGGAGCTGTTTTTT. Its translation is CASRGGGNTGELFF.

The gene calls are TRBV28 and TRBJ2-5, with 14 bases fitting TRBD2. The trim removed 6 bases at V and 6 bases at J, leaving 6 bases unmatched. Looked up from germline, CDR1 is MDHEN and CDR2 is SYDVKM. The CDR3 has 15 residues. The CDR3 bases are TGTGCCAGCAGCAGACTAGCGGGAGGGGGAAAGACCCAGTACTTC. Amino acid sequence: CASSRLAGGGKTQYF.

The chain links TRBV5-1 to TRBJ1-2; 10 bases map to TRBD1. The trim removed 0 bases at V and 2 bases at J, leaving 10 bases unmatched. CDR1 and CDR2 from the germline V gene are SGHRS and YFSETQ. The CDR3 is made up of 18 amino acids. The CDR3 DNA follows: TGCGCCAGCAGCTTGGCAGGGACAGGGGACGAAGGAAACTATGGCTACACCTTC. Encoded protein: CASSLAGTGDEGNYGYTF.

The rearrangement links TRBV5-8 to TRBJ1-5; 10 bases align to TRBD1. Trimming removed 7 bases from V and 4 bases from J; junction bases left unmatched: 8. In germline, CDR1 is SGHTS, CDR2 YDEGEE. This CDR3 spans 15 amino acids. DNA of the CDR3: TGTGCCAGCTATCCGAGGACAGGGGGAAATCAGCCCCAGCATTTT. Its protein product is CASYPRTGGNQPQHF.

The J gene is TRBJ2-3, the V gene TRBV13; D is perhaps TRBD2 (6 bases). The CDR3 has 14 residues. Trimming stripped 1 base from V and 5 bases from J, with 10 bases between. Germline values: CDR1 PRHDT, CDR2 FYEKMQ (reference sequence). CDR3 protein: CASSLAGSEDTQYF. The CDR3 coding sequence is TGTGCCAGCAGCTTAGCCGGGAGCGAAGATACGCAGTATTTT.

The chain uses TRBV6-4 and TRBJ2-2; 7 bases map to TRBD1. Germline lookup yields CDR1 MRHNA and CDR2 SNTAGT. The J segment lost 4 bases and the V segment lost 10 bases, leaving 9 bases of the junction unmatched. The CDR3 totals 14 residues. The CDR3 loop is CATAPAGGTGELFF. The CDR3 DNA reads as TGTGCCACCGCACCGGCAGGGGGCACCGGGGAGCTGTTTTTT.

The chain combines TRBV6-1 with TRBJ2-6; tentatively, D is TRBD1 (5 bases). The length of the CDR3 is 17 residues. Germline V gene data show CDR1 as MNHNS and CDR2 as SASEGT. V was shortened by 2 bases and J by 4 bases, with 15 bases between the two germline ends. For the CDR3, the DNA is TGTGCCAGCAGTGAACCCCGGAAGGGGCGGGGGGCCAACGTCCTGACTTTC. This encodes CASSEPRKGRGANVLTF.

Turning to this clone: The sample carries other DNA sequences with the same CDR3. The CDR3 loop is CASSIGTSYEQYF. The CDR3 DNA reads TGTGCCAGTAGTATAGGGACATCCTACGAGCAGTACTTC. V and J are TRBV19 and TRBJ2-7; perhaps TRBD1 as D (5 bases). The V and J ends lost 1 base and 1 base respectively, with 5 bases between them. The CDR3 has 13 residues. The germline V gene has CDR1 LNHDA and CDR2 SQIVND (reference sequence).

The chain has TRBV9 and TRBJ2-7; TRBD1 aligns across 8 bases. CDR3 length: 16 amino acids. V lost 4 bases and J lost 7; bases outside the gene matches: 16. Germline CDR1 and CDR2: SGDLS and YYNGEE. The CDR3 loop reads CASSPKSQTGAEEQYF. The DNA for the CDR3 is TGTGCCAGCAGCCCTAAAAGCCAGACAGGGGCGGAAGAGCAGTACTTC.

The CDR3 loop is CASSQRSGGATDTQYF. For the CDR3, the DNA is TGTGCCAGCAGCCAGCGGTCAGGGGGCGCAACAGATACGCAGTATTTT. V is TRBV9 and J is TRBJ2-3; TRBD1 matches 8 bases. The CDR3 extends over 16 amino acids. The V and J ends lost 4 bases and 3 bases, in that order; junction bases with no gene match: 10. Germline V gene lookup returns CDR1 SGDLS and CDR2 YYNGEE.

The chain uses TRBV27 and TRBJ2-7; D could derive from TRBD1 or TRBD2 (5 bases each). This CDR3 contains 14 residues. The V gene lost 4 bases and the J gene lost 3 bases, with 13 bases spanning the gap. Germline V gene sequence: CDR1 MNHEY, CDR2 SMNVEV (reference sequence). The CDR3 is CASSWGTNNYEQYF. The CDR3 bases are TGTGCCAGCAGTTGGGGGACCAACAACTACGAGCAGTACTTC.

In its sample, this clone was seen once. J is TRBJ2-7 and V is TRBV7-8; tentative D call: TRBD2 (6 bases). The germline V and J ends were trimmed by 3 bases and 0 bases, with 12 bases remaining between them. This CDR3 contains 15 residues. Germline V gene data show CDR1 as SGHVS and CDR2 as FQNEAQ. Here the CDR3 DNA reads TGTGCCAGCAGCTTGGAGGGGATTTACTCCTACGAGCAGTACTTC. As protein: CASSLEGIYSYEQYF.

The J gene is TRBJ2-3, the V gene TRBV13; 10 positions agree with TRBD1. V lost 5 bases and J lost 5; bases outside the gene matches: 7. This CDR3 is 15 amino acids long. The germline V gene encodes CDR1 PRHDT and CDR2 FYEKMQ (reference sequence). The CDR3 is CASSPTGGLEDTQYF. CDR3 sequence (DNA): TGTGCCAGCAGCCCGACAGGGGGCTTGGAAGATACGCAGTATTTT.

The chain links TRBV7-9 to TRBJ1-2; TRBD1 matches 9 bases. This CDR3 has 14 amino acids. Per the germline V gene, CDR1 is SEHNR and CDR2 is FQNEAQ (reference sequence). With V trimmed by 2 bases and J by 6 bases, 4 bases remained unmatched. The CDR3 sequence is CASSLPGQGHGYTF. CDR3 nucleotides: TGTGCCAGCAGCTTACCCGGACAGGGGCATGGCTACACCTTC.

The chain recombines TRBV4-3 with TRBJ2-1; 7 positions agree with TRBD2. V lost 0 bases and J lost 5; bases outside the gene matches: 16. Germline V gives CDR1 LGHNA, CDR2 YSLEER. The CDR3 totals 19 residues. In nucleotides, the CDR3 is TGCGCCAGCAGCCAAGACATGTATCCATGGGGGACTATCGACAATGAGCAGTTCTTC. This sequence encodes CASSQDMYPWGTIDNEQFF.

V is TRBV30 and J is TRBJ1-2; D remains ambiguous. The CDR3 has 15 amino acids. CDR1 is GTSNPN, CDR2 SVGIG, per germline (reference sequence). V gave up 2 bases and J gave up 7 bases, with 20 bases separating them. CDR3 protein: CAWSPLSISRSGYTF. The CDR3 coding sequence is TGTGCCTGGAGTCCCCTATCGATTTCAAGGTCTGGCTACACCTTC.

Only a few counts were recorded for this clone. Here the CDR3 reads CATVGEGYTF. The CDR3 DNA reads TGTGCCACCGTTGGCGAGGGCTACACCTTC. The V call is TRBV30, the J call TRBJ1-2; D gene uncertain. Per germline, CDR1 GTSNPN and CDR2 SVGIG (reference sequence). Trimming left V 8 bases short and J 8 bases short, with 12 bases between. The CDR3 length is 10 residues.